A selection of T cell receptor beta chains follows, all from one sample in a study of OX40 agonist ivuxolimab in advanced cancers. Method: immunoSEQ multiplex PCR; TCRdb's copy keeps in-frame clones and lacks some. Here the sample spans tens of thousands of clones, more than 75% being singletons. Material: CD4+ or CD8+ T cells sorted from blood, obtained in a trial of the OX40 agonist ivuxolimab. Source of these receptors: an adult with an advanced solid tumor such as melanoma, head and neck, liver or kidney cancer. Each CDR3 is given with its conserved first and last residue. The D gene is left open where the match is weak. Clone size, where shown, is once, few, many, or a class for clones that have expanded.

J: TRBJ2-3
size: NA
V: TRBV7-9
D: NA
DNA: TGTGCCAGCAGCGGGTGGACAGCTAGCACAGATACGCAGTATTTT
CDR3: CASSGWTASTDTQYF

J: TRBJ1-2
size: NA
V: TRBV10-3
D: NA
DNA: TGTGCCATCAGTCCGGGACATCGGAACTCTAACTATGGCTACACCTTC
CDR3: CAISPGHRNSNYGYTF

J: TRBJ2-3
size: NA
V: TRBV5-1
D: NA
DNA: TGCGCCAGCAGCTTGGCTGGGAGAACAGATACGCAGTATTTT
CDR3: CASSLAGRTDTQYF

J: TRBJ1-4
size: NA
V: TRBV11-2
D: NA
DNA: TGTGCCAGCAGCTTAATTCGGGCAGTTAATGAAAAACTGTTTTTT
CDR3: CASSLIRAVNEKLFF

J: TRBJ1-5
size: NA
V: TRBV5-4
D: NA
DNA: TGTGCCAGCAGCTTGGCCGGGGCCGAGGCTCAGCCCCAGCATTTT
CDR3: CASSLAGAEAQPQHF

J: TRBJ1-2
size: NA
V: TRBV7-2
D: NA
DNA: TGTGCCAGCAGCCCCCGCCAGGGGAGAAATGGCTACACCTTC
CDR3: CASSPRQGRNGYTF

J: TRBJ2-2
size: NA
V: TRBV5-1
D: NA
DNA: TGCGCCAGCAGCTTGGCACGGCCGAACACCGGGGAGCTGTTTTTT
CDR3: CASSLARPNTGELFF

J: TRBJ1-2
size: NA
V: TRBV5-8
D: TRBD1
DNA: TGTGCCAGCAGCTTCCAGGGGGCGAATGGCTACACCTTC
CDR3: CASSFQGANGYTF

J: TRBJ1-2
size: few
V: TRBV5-1
D: NA
DNA: TGCGCCAGCAGCTTGGCCGGCAGGACGACCTATGGCTACACCTTC
CDR3: CASSLAGRTTYGYTF

J: TRBJ2-5
size: NA
V: TRBV7-2
D: NA
DNA: TGTGCCAGCAGCTTAGCGAGAGAGACCCAGTACTTC
CDR3: CASSLARETQYF

J: TRBJ1-1
size: NA
V: TRBV4-3
D: NA
DNA: TGCGCCAGCAGCCAAGACGGGACCTTTGACGTCACTGAAGCTTTCTTT
CDR3: CASSQDGTFDVTEAFF

J: TRBJ1-1
size: NA
V: TRBV9
D: NA
DNA: TGTGCCAGCAGCGTAACGCAGGGCCAAAGTGGAGCTTTCTTT
CDR3: CASSVTQGQSGAFF

J: TRBJ2-3
size: NA
V: TRBV5-1
D: NA
DNA: TGCGCCAGCAGCTTACGCTCCGGGACACCCTCCACAGATACGCAGTATTTT
CDR3: CASSLRSGTPSTDTQYF

J: TRBJ1-5
size: NA
V: TRBV5-4
D: NA
DNA: TGTGCCAGCAGCCTGGGGCCTAATCAGCCCCAGCATTTT
CDR3: CASSLGPNQPQHF

J: TRBJ1-1
size: NA
V: TRBV2
D: NA
DNA: TGTGCCAGCAGTGGGGACTCCTCGAGTGGTGCTTTCTTT
CDR3: CASSGDSSSGAFF

J: TRBJ1-2
size: NA
V: TRBV2
D: NA
DNA: TGTGCCAGCAGTAGATTGACCGGCGGCTATGGCTACACCTTC
CDR3: CASSRLTGGYGYTF

J: TRBJ2-7
size: NA
V: TRBV12-5
D: NA
DNA: TGTGCTAGTGGTTCTGAGGGCTCCTACGAGCAGTACTTC
CDR3: CASGSEGSYEQYF

J: TRBJ2-3
size: NA
V: TRBV11-1
D: NA
DNA: TGTGCCAGCAGCTTAGGGTTCGGCACAGATACGCAGTATTTT
CDR3: CASSLGFGTDTQYF

J: TRBJ2-1
size: NA
V: TRBV5-6
D: NA
DNA: TGTGCCAGCAGCAGGGACAATGAGCAGTTCTTC
CDR3: CASSRDNEQFF

J: TRBJ2-2
size: NA
V: TRBV29-1
D: NA
DNA: TGCAGTGTTCTGGGGAAGGGCTGGGAGCTGTTTTTT
CDR3: CSVLGKGWELFF

J: TRBJ2-2
size: NA
V: TRBV7-2
D: TRBD2
DNA: TGTGCCAGCAGCTTGGGACTAGCGGGGGGGCTTGGCGGGGAGCTGTTTTTT
CDR3: CASSLGLAGGLGGELFF

J: TRBJ2-1
size: NA
V: TRBV18
D: NA
DNA: TGTGCCAGCTCACAAACCGACGGCTACAATGAGCAGTTCTTC
CDR3: CASSQTDGYNEQFF

J: TRBJ2-5
size: NA
V: TRBV9
D: NA
DNA: TGTGCCAGCAGCGTAGACGAACAAGAGACCCAGTACTTC
CDR3: CASSVDEQETQYF

J: TRBJ2-5
size: NA
V: TRBV2
D: TRBD2
DNA: TGTGCCAGCGATATAGCGGGGGGCCCCGAGACCCAGTACTTC
CDR3: CASDIAGGPETQYF

J: TRBJ1-2
size: NA
V: TRBV19
D: TRBD1
DNA: TGTGCCAGTAGTAAGGACAGGGACTCCTATGGCTACACCTTC
CDR3: CASSKDRDSYGYTF

J: TRBJ2-1
size: once
V: TRBV7-2
D: NA
DNA: TGTGCCAGTTCTGAGCTGATGGGTGAGCAGTTCTTC
CDR3: CASSELMGEQFF

J: TRBJ2-7
size: once
V: TRBV29-1
D: NA
DNA: TGCAGCGTTGCAGTAGACTCCCCCTACGAGCAGTACTTC
CDR3: CSVAVDSPYEQYF